This T cell receptor beta chain was recorded in a study of CD8 T cells in ankylosing spondylitis. Study findings and constraints: Ankylosing spondylitis blood seemed to carry a telltale TCR beta motif made of about 8 highly homologous variants. Matched ankylosing spondylitis synovial fluid reportedly showed significant enrichment of disease-linked clones. Some of these motif variants have turned up before, in reports on reactive arthritis synovial fluid and blood.

This clonotype occurred many times. Its antigen is not identified. Libraries for TCR beta were made by quantitative 5'-RACE with molecular barcodes. TCRdb re-called the 5' RACE reads with MiXCR, one entry per CDR3 protein. The sample has 200,000 to 250,000 distinct CDR3 sequences; roughly 6.6% are singletons. With 0 bases removed from V and 5 bases from J, the gap between germline ends came to 10 bases. Germline V gene lookup returns CDR1 LGHNA and CDR2 YSLEER. CDR3 size: 14 residues. Sequencing input: blood, either unsorted or a sorted T cell fraction (not recorded which). The chain carries TRBV4-3 and TRBJ1-1; maybe TRBD1 (5 bases). The sequence came from a male donor with ankylosing spondylitis. CDR3 amino acids: CASSQDGARTEAFF. The CDR3 region has the DNA TGCGCCAGCAGCCAAGATGGGGCCCGGACTGAAGCTTTCTTT.